This TCR beta chain is drawn from a study of blood T cell repertoires in COVID-19. Turning to the study itself: Samples representing acute and convalescent COVID-19 were sourced from the United States, Italy and Spain. Nucleic acid was either cDNA or gDNA, and it came from T cells, B-cell-depleted T cells, or PBMCs.

How the authors handled the data: Researchers report that nucleated cell counts were estimated from reference gene primer amplification. Generated by immunoSEQ multiplex PCR, the TCRdb table keeps only in-frame clones and is missing some. V, J and clone size reflect that table, while D and trimming were determined from the DNA. The table shows 100,000 to 150,000 clones, with about four fifths occurring only once. Per the germline V gene, CDR1 is SQVTM and CDR2 is ANQGSEA. J was trimmed by 3 bases and V by 5 bases; bases with no gene match: 5. This CDR3 has 13 residues. V is TRBV29-1 and J is TRBJ2-7, with 9 bases matching TRBD1. Sequenced sample: peripheral blood. The clonotype comes from a man aged 55 to 70 with acute or convalescent COVID-19. This chain's CDR3 is CSVWDRERYEQYF. CDR3 sequence (DNA): TGCAGCGTTTGGGACAGGGAACGCTACGAGCAGTACTTC.